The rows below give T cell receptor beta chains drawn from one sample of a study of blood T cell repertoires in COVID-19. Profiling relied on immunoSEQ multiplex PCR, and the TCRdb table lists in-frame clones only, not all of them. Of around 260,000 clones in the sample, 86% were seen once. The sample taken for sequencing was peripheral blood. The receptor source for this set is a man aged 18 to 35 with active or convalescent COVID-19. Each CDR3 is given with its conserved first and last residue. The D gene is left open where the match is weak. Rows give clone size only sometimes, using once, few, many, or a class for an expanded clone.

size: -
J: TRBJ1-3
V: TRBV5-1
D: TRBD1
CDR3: CASSSGQGQNTIYF
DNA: TGCGCCAGCAGCTCAGGACAGGGGCAGAACACCATATATTTT

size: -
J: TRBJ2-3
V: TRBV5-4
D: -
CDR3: CASSRAGADTQYF
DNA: TGTGCCAGCAGTAGGGCGGGGGCGGATACGCAGTATTTT

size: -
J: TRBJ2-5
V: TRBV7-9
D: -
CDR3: CASSQHRNQETQYF
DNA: TGTGCCAGCAGCCAACACAGGAACCAAGAGACCCAGTACTTC

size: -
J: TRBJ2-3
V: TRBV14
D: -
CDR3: CASSGRAGDTQYF
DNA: TGTGCCAGCAGCGGACGTGCGGGGGATACGCAGTATTTT

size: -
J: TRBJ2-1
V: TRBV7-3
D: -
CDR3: CASSQDGLATNQQFF
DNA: TGTGCCAGCAGCCAAGATGGACTGGCAACCAATCAGCAGTTCTTC

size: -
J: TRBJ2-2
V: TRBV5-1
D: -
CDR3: CASSLLEGHTGELFF
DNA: TGCGCCAGCAGCTTGTTGGAGGGGCACACCGGGGAGCTGTTTTTT

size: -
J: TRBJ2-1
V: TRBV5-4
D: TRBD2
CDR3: CASSSQTSGRANEQFF
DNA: TGTGCCAGCAGCTCTCAGACTAGCGGGAGGGCCAATGAGCAGTTCTTC

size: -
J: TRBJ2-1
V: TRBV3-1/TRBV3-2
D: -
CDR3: CASSRMAGAEQFF
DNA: TGTGCCAGCAGCCGGATGGCGGGGGCTGAGCAGTTCTTC

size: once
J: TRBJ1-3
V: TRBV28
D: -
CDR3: CASSLNPFSGAKGNTIYF
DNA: TGTGCCAGCAGTTTAAACCCTTTCTCAGGGGCGAAAGGAAACACCATATATTTT

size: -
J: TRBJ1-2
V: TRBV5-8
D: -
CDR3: CASSNYRRRRGGYTF
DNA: TGTGCCAGCAGTAATTACCGCAGGCGTCGTGGGGGCTACACCTTC

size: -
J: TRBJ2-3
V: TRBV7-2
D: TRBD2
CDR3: CASRPIAGVTDTQYF
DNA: TGTGCCAGCAGACCCATAGCGGGAGTGACAGATACGCAGTATTTT

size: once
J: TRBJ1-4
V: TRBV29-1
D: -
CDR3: CSVDLLAGEKLFF
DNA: TGCAGCGTTGACCTCTTGGCTGGTGAAAAACTGTTTTTT

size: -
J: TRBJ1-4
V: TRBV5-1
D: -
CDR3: CASSFWGRDEKLFF
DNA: TGCGCCAGCAGCTTTTGGGGGCGCGATGAAAAACTGTTTTTT

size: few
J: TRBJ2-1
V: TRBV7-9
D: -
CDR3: CASSLMSSGMIDEQFF
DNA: TGTGCCAGCAGCTTAATGTCCTCGGGAATGATCGATGAGCAGTTCTTC

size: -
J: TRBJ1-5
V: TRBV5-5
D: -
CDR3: CASSLGASGQPQHF
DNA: TGTGCCAGCAGCTTGGGGGCGTCTGGTCAGCCCCAGCATTTT

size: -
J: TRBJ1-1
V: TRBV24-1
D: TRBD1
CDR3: CATSERTGAEAFF
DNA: TGTGCCACCAGTGAGAGGACAGGGGCTGAAGCTTTCTTT

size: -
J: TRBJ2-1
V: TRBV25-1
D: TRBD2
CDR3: CASRGSGTSPYEQFF
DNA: TGTGCCAGCAGAGGATCCGGGACTAGCCCCTATGAGCAGTTCTTC

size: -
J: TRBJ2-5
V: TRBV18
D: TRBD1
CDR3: CASSSTGQGQETQYF
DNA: TGTGCCAGCTCATCTACCGGACAGGGCCAAGAGACCCAGTACTTC

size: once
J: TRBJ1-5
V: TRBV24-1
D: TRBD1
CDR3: CATSDHRGGGNQPQHF
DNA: TGTGCCACCAGTGACCACAGGGGAGGTGGCAATCAGCCCCAGCATTTT

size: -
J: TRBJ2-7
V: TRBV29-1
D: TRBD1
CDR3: CSVGGTGRGKQYF
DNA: TGCAGCGTTGGAGGGACAGGGCGGGGGAAGCAGTACTTC

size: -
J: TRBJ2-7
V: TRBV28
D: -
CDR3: CASAWTGTYEQYF
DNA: TGTGCCAGCGCTTGGACTGGGACCTACGAGCAGTACTTC

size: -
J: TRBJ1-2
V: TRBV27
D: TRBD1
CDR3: CASRLRGPYYGYTF
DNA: TGTGCCAGCAGATTGAGGGGGCCATACTATGGCTACACCTTC

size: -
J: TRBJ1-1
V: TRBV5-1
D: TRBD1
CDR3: CASSLSAWTGPTEAFF
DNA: TGCGCCAGCAGCTTGTCAGCCTGGACAGGCCCCACTGAAGCTTTCTTT

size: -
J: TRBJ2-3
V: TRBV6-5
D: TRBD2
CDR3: CASSWRGADTQYF
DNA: TGTGCCAGCAGTTGGCGGGGGGCAGATACGCAGTATTTT

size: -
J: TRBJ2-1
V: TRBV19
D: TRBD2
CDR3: CASHFGTRNNEQFF
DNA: TGTGCCAGTCACTTCGGGACTAGAAACAATGAGCAGTTCTTC

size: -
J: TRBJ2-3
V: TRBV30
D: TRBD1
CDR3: CVTKGQGTDTQYF
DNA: TGTGTCACCAAGGGACAGGGCACAGATACGCAGTATTTT

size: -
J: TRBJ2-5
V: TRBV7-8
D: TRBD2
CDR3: CASSLLADQETQYF
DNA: TGTGCCAGCAGCCTTCTAGCGGACCAAGAGACCCAGTACTTC

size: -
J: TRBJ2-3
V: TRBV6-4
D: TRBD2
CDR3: CASSDKAGGTDTQYF
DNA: TGTGCCAGCAGTGACAAGGCGGGGGGCACAGATACGCAGTATTTT

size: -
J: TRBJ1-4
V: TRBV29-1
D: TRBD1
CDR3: CSVEQGETNEKLFF
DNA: TGCAGCGTTGAACAGGGGGAAACTAATGAAAAACTGTTTTTT

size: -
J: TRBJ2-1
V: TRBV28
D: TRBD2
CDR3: CASYQTIAGGAYEQFF
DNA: TGTGCCAGCTACCAGACGATCGCCGGGGGGGCCTATGAGCAGTTCTTC

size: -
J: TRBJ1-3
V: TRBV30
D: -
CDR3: CAWREGISGNTIYF
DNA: TGTGCCTGGAGGGAGGGTATCTCTGGAAACACCATATATTTT

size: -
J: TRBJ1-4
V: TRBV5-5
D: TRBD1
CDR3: CASSLEQDRAGEKLFF
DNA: TGTGCCAGCAGCTTGGAACAGGACAGGGCGGGTGAAAAACTGTTTTTT

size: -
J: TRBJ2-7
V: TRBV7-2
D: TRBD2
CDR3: CASSLQRDSYEQYF
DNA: TGTGCCAGCAGCTTACAGCGGGACTCCTACGAGCAGTACTTC

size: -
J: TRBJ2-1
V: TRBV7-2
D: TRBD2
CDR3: CASSSTSESYNEQFF
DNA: TGTGCCAGCAGTTCGACTAGCGAGAGCTACAATGAGCAGTTCTTC

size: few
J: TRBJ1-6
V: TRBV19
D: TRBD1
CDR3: CASRSLDRDHSPLHF
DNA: TGTGCCAGTAGAAGTTTAGACAGGGATCATTCACCCCTCCACTTT

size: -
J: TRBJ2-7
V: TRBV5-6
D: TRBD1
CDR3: CASRAQGGLGEQYF
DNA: TGTGCCAGCAGGGCACAGGGGGGATTGGGTGAGCAGTACTTC